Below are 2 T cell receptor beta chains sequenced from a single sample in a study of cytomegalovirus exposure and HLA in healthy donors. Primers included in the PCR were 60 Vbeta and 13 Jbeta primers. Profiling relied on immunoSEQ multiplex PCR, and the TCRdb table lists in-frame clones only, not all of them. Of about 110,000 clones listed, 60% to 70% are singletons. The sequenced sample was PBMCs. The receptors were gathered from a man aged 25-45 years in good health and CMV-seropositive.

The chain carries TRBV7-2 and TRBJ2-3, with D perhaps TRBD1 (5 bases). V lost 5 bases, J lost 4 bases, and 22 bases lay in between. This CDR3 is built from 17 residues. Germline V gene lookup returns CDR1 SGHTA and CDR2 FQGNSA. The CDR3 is CASSPHVSGQGADTQYF. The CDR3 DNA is TGTGCCAGCAGCCCCCACGTTTCAGGGCAGGGTGCAGATACGCAGTATTTT.

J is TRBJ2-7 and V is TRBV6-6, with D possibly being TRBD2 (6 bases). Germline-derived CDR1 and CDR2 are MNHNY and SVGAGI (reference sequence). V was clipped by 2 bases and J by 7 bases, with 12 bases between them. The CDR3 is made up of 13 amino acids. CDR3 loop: CASSYVGGWEQYF. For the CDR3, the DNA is TGTGCCAGCAGTTACGTGGGGGGATGGGAGCAGTACTTC.